The 27 T cell receptor beta chains given below trace back to one sample, sequenced in a study of T cell responses to AZD1222 COVID-19 vaccine. Sequenced by immunoSEQ multiplex PCR; TCRdb stores in-frame clones only, minus some. This sample yields 130,000 to 150,000 clones, of which approximately 88% are seen a single time; around 2.3% belongs to the top ten. Source: peripheral blood, taken on day 0 of AZD1222 vaccination. All receptors come from an adult in good health.

This sequence joins TRBV19 and TRBJ1-5, with TRBD1 identical over 7 bases. Germline V CDR1 and CDR2: LNHDA, SQIVND (reference sequence). This CDR3 region has 14 residues. After removal of 3 bases from V and 6 bases from J, the junction contained 5 bases not matched to a gene. For the CDR3, the DNA is TGTGCCAGTAGTATTCAGGGGGGTGGTCAGCCCCAGCATTTT. Its protein product is CASSIQGGGQPQHF.

The genes are TRBV4-1 and TRBJ1-1; 8 bases agree with TRBD1. The CDR3 covers 16 residues. Trimming removed 0 bases from V and 1 base from J; junction bases left unmatched: 4. The germline gives CDR1 MGHRA, CDR2 YSYEKL. The CDR3 DNA follows: TGCGCCAGCAGCCAAGACGGCAGGGGGCGGAACACTGAAGCTTTCTTT. Amino acid sequence: CASSQDGRGRNTEAFF.

This chain uses TRBV11-2 with TRBJ1-2; D perhaps matches TRBD1 (5 bases). The CDR3 runs 13 residues. Per the germline V gene, CDR1 is SGHAT and CDR2 is FQNNGV. The ends were cut back, 5 bases at V and 2 bases at J, with 9 bases in the middle. The CDR3: CASSEGDNYGYTF. DNA for the CDR3: TGTGCCAGCAGCGAAGGGGACAACTATGGCTACACCTTC. The full variable domain, rest sourced from reference TRBV11-2 and TRBJ1-2, is EAGVAQSPRYKIIEKRQSVAFWCNPISGHATLYWYQQILGQGPKLLIQFQNNGVVDDSQLPKDRFSAERLKGVDSTLKIQPAKLEDSAVYLCASSEGDNYGYTFGSGTRLTVV.

The rearrangement joins TRBV2 to TRBJ1-1, with D tentatively TRBD1 (5 bases). CDR1 is SNHLY and CDR2 is FYNNEI in the germline V gene. The CDR3 totals 14 residues. V lost 8 bases, J lost 6 bases, and 19 bases lay in between. The CDR3 DNA is TGTGCCAGCCTCCCTTACCCGGGGGTTTCTGAAGCTTTCTTT. Protein sequence: CASLPYPGVSEAFF.

J is TRBJ2-1 and V is TRBV14; TRBD2 aligns across 15 bases. J gave up 0 bases and V 4 bases, and 4 bases lay outside the gene matches. The CDR3 contains 18 residues. The germline V gene has CDR1 SGHDN and CDR2 FVKESK. This CDR3 is CASSPGTSGGSSYNEQFF. In DNA, the CDR3 is TGTGCCAGCAGCCCCGGGACTAGCGGGGGGAGCTCCTACAATGAGCAGTTCTTC.

The chain couples TRBV9 to TRBJ2-1, with D perhaps matching TRBD2 (7 bases). With 3 bases removed from V and 4 bases from J, the gap between germline ends came to 32 bases. The CDR3 totals 21 residues. Looked up from germline, CDR1 is SGDLS and CDR2 is YYNGEE. The CDR3 DNA reads as TGTGCCAGCAGCGCAGCCCCCAGTAGCCAGAGGGAGGGGGGTGTGTACAATGAGCAGTTCTTC. Translated: CASSAAPSSQREGGVYNEQFF. The full variable domain, with the rest looked up from reference TRBV9 and TRBJ2-1, is DSGVTQTPKHLITATGQRVTLRCSPRSGDLSVYWYQQSLDQGLQFLIQYYNGEERAKGNILERFSAQQFPDLHSELNLSSLELGDSALYFCASSAAPSSQREGGVYNEQFFGPGTRLTVL.

This clone was picked up one time. The chain employs TRBV30 and TRBJ1-6, with unresolved D. The CDR3 is made up of 16 amino acids. The V end was cut by 2 bases, the J end by 0 bases, with 11 bases between. Looked up from germline, CDR1 is GTSNPN and CDR2 is SVGIG (reference sequence). The CDR3 sequence: CAWSPDLSSYNSPLHF. The CDR3 DNA reads as TGTGCCTGGAGTCCGGACCTTAGCTCCTATAATTCACCCCTCCACTTT.

This chain uses TRBV12-3 or TRBV12-4 with TRBJ1-1; 8 nucleotides match TRBD1. V shed 4 bases, J shed 4 bases, and the junction held 2 bases outside the gene matches. This CDR3 region has 13 residues. CDR3 residues: CASSSTGGTEAFF. The CDR3 DNA reads TGTGCCAGCAGTTCAACAGGGGGCACTGAAGCTTTCTTT.

This chain uses TRBV19 with TRBJ2-1; 9 bases agree with TRBD1. V shed 5 bases, J shed 9 bases, and the junction held 5 bases outside the gene matches. CDR1 is LNHDA, CDR2 SQIVND, per germline (reference sequence). The length of the CDR3 is 13 residues. CDR3 region: CASSLRDRVEQFF. The CDR3 bases are TGTGCCAGTAGTCTCCGGGACAGGGTTGAGCAGTTCTTC.

V and J are TRBV15 and TRBJ1-5, with D unclear. The V gene lost 1 base and the J gene lost 0 bases, with 4 bases spanning the gap. This CDR3 has 14 amino acids. CDR1 LNHNV and CDR2 YYDKDF come from the germline V gene (reference sequence). The CDR3 here is CATSRADSNQPQHF. CDR3 DNA: TGTGCCACCAGCAGAGCCGATAGCAATCAGCCCCAGCATTTT. Looking up the rest from reference TRBV15 and TRBJ1-5 gives the full variable domain: DAMVIQNPRYQVTQFGKPVTLSCSQTLNHNVMYWYQQKSSQAPKLLFHYYDKDFNNEADTPDNFQSRRPNTSFCFLDIRSPGLGDTAMYLCATSRADSNQPQHFGDGTRLSIL.

This sequence joins TRBV4-1 and TRBJ2-7; TRBD1 matches at 7 bases. With V trimmed by 4 bases and J by 0 bases, 6 bases remained unmatched. This CDR3 region has 15 residues. Germline values: CDR1 MGHRA, CDR2 YSYEKL. CDR3 nucleotide sequence: TGCGCCAGCAGCCCCCCGGACAGGAGCTCCTACGAGCAGTACTTC. As protein: CASSPPDRSSYEQYF.

The chain uses TRBV19 and TRBJ1-5; no definite D call. V was pared by 1 base and J by 5 bases, with 15 bases between. The CDR3 sequence is 16 residues long. In germline, CDR1 is LNHDA, CDR2 SQIVND (reference sequence). The CDR3 coding sequence is TGTGCCAGTAGTATAGCGGTGGTTGACCCTTATCAGCCCCAGCATTTT. Amino acids: CASSIAVVDPYQPQHF.

The chain recombines TRBV19 with TRBJ2-1; 8 bases align to TRBD2. The CDR3 has 15 amino acids. The germline V gene encodes CDR1 LNHDA and CDR2 SQIVND (reference sequence). J lost 4 bases, V lost 5 bases, and 7 bases had no gene match. CDR3 in amino acids: CASSGERETYNEQFF. The CDR3 coding sequence is TGTGCCAGTAGTGGGGAGCGGGAGACTTACAATGAGCAGTTCTTC.

The CDR3 sequence: CAISASLLTYEQYF. The DNA of the CDR3 is TGTGCCATCAGTGCATCCTTATTAACCTACGAGCAGTACTTC. The chain recombines TRBV10-3 with TRBJ2-7; no clear D. Germline CDR1 is ENHRY and CDR2 is SYGVKD. CDR3 length: 14 residues. The V gene lost 4 bases and the J gene lost 2 bases, with 12 bases spanning the gap.

This sequence joins TRBV9 and TRBJ2-3; 8 bases are shared with TRBD2. CDR3 size: 16 residues. CDR1 is SGDLS and CDR2 is YYNGEE in the germline V gene. With V trimmed by 4 bases and J by 5 bases, 12 bases remained unmatched. The CDR3 DNA reads as TGTGCCAGCAGCCCCCGGACCGGGACTAGGAGAGATACGCAGTATTTT. Its translation: CASSPRTGTRRDTQYF.

The J gene is TRBJ2-7, the V gene TRBV29-1; weak D call: TRBD2 (7 bases). The V gene's germline CDR1 is SQVTM and CDR2 ANQGSEA. The germline V and J ends were trimmed by 3 bases and 2 bases, with 11 bases remaining between them. The CDR3 is made up of 13 amino acids. The CDR3 sequence is CSVDGGGPYEQYF. DNA for the CDR3: TGCAGCGTTGATGGGGGGGGGCCCTACGAGCAGTACTTC.

The chain combines TRBV21-1 with TRBJ1-1; the tabulated D call, TRBD1, remains unverified against the DNA. TRBV21-1 is a recognized pseudogene. The CDR3 has 17 amino acids. In DNA form, the CDR3 reads TGTGCCAGCAGCAAACGGCGACAGGTTGGAGGGAACACTGAAGCTTTCTTT. Translation: CASSKRRQVGGNTEAFF.

The rearrangement joins TRBV16 to TRBJ2-1; TRBD2 agrees at 8 bases. The CDR3 totals 15 residues. J was trimmed by 6 bases and V by 6 bases; bases with no gene match: 10. The germline V gene has CDR1 KGHSY and CDR2 FQNENV. The CDR3 DNA sequence: TGTGCCAGCAGTAACCTAGCGGGTCGTAGCAATGAGCAGTTCTTC. It is translated as CASSNLAGRSNEQFF.

This clone was detected only once. The rearrangement joins TRBV4-1 to TRBJ2-7; the match to TRBD2 covers 8 bases. Looked up from germline, CDR1 is MGHRA and CDR2 is YSYEKL. This CDR3 comprises 17 residues. Trimming took 0 bases from V and 4 from J; bases not matched to a gene: 11. CDR3 in amino acids: CASSQELTSGLGYEQYF. For the CDR3, the DNA is TGCGCCAGCAGCCAAGAGCTCACTAGCGGATTGGGTTACGAGCAGTACTTC.

The rearrangement uses TRBV6-5 and TRBJ2-1; maybe TRBD1 (6 bases). CDR1 is MNHEY and CDR2 is SVGAGI in the germline V gene. The length of the CDR3 is 12 residues. V was trimmed by 5 bases and J by 7 bases, leaving 9 bases between them. CDR3 protein: CASSTGLNEQFF. CDR3 DNA: TGTGCCAGCAGTACAGGGTTGAATGAGCAGTTCTTC.

Of note for this clone: The sample carries other DNA sequences with the same CDR3. V and J are TRBV4-1 and TRBJ2-7; D may match TRBD1 or TRBD2 (5 bases each). This CDR3 contains 13 residues. V lost 3 bases and J 3 bases, leaving 9 bases between the germline ends. Per germline, CDR1 MGHRA and CDR2 YSYEKL. The CDR3 sequence: CASSQGVSYEQYF. The CDR3 DNA follows: TGCGCCAGCAGCCAGGGGGTCAGCTACGAGCAGTACTTC.

This chain connects TRBV15 to TRBJ2-3, with D possibly TRBD2 on 6 matching bases. The CDR3 length is 15 residues. The V end lost 3 bases, the J end lost 3 bases, and 13 bases lay between the germline ends. The germline CDR1 and CDR2 sequences are LNHNV and YYDKDF (reference sequence). The CDR3 nucleotides are TGTGCCACCAGCAGCGGGGCAGGGAGGACAGATACGCAGTATTTT. This codes for CATSSGAGRTDTQYF.

CDR3 nucleotide sequence: TGTGCCACCAGCAGAGATCAGGGATATGGCAATCAGCCCCAGCATTTT. This gives the protein CATSRDQGYGNQPQHF. V usage is TRBV15 and J usage is TRBJ1-5, with D perhaps TRBD1 (5 bases). V lost 0 bases, J lost 2 bases, and 11 bases lay in between. Germline V gives CDR1 LNHNV, CDR2 YYDKDF (reference sequence). The length of the CDR3 is 16 residues.

V is TRBV7-9 and J is TRBJ2-1, with a possible D match to TRBD2 (6 bases). The CDR3 has 14 amino acids. V lost 0 bases to trimming and J lost 6 bases, with 9 bases between them. Per germline, CDR1 SEHNR and CDR2 FQNEAQ (reference sequence). CDR3 in amino acids: CASSLALEGNEQFF. In DNA, the CDR3 is TGTGCCAGCAGCTTAGCACTGGAGGGCAATGAGCAGTTCTTC.

The sample holds one count of this clone. The rearrangement joins TRBV9 to TRBJ2-3, with a tentative D call TRBD1 (6 bases). This CDR3 has 16 residues. Germline-derived CDR1 and CDR2 are SGDLS and YYNGEE. Deletions cut 3 bases from V and 3 bases from J, with 17 bases between. The CDR3 region is CASSAQTGRGTDTQYF. In DNA, the CDR3 is TGTGCCAGCAGCGCTCAGACAGGTAGGGGGACAGATACGCAGTATTTT.

CDR3 coding DNA: TGTGCCAGCAGCTTAGAATCCAGCACAGATACGCAGTATTTT. It is translated as CASSLESSTDTQYF. The genes are TRBV11-3 and TRBJ2-3; D uncertain. Trimming took 0 bases from V and 0 from J, leaving 4 bases between them. The CDR3 runs 14 residues. Germline CDR1 SGHNT, CDR2 YENEEA. Drawing the rest from reference TRBV11-3 and TRBJ2-3, the complete variable domain is EAGVVQSPRYKIIEKKQPVAFWCNPISGHNTLYWYLQNLGQGPELLIRYENEEAVDDSQLPKDRFSAERLKGVDSTLKIQPAELGDSAVYLCASSLESSTDTQYFGPGTRLTVL.

V gene TRBV7-2 combines with J gene TRBJ2-7, with 9 bases fitting TRBD2. There are 14 residues in the CDR3. J was trimmed by 0 bases and V by 5 bases; bases with no gene match: 2. CDR1 and CDR2 from the germline V gene are SGHTA and FQGNSA. CDR3 DNA: TGTGCCAGCAGCATTAGCGGGAGCTCCTACGAGCAGTACTTC. Protein: CASSISGSSYEQYF.